This is a list of T cell receptor beta chains from one sample in a study of T cell responses to AZD1222 COVID-19 vaccine. Profiled with immunoSEQ multiplex PCR; TCRdb holds only in-frame clones, not every one. The sample has about 92,000 clones; roughly 90% are singletons. This sample comprised peripheral blood, obtained on day 0 of AZD1222 vaccination. Source of these receptors: an adult in good health. CDR3s include the opening cysteine and the closing phenylalanine or tryptophan. The D gene is left open where the match is weak. Some rows mark clone size as missing; the rest say once, few, many or name a class of expanded clone.

j_call: TRBJ2-2; d_call: NA; v_call: TRBV18; clone_size: NA; cdr3_nt: TGTGCCAGCTCACCATTACGGGCCCCGGGAGGGGAGCTGTTTTTT; cdr3_aa: CASSPLRAPGGELFF
j_call: TRBJ2-6; d_call: NA; v_call: TRBV9; clone_size: NA; cdr3_nt: TGTGCCAGCAGCGAACTGCCCGTCCACGGGTCTGGGGCCAACGTCCTGACTTTC; cdr3_aa: CASSELPVHGSGANVLTF
j_call: TRBJ1-4; d_call: NA; v_call: TRBV2; clone_size: NA; cdr3_nt: TGTGCCAGCACCCGGGATCGGATTAATGAAAAACTGTTTTTT; cdr3_aa: CASTRDRINEKLFF
j_call: TRBJ1-2; d_call: NA; v_call: TRBV7-2; clone_size: NA; cdr3_nt: TGTGCCAGCAGCTTATCAGTGTATGGCTACACCTTC; cdr3_aa: CASSLSVYGYTF
j_call: TRBJ2-6; d_call: TRBD2; v_call: TRBV28; clone_size: NA; cdr3_nt: TGTGCCAGCAATCGTAGCGGGAGGGACGGGGCCAACGTCCTGACTTTC; cdr3_aa: CASNRSGRDGANVLTF
j_call: TRBJ2-7; d_call: TRBD2; v_call: TRBV2; clone_size: NA; cdr3_nt: TGTGCCAGTACTAGCGGGAGTCTCAACTACGAGCAGTACTTC; cdr3_aa: CASTSGSLNYEQYF
j_call: TRBJ2-1; d_call: TRBD2; v_call: TRBV7-2; clone_size: NA; cdr3_nt: TGTGCCAGCAGCTCTTATAGCGGGAGCCAATATCGGTACAATGAGCAGTTCTTC; cdr3_aa: CASSSYSGSQYRYNEQFF
j_call: TRBJ2-7; d_call: NA; v_call: TRBV28; clone_size: NA; cdr3_nt: TGTGCCAGCAGAGAGGGGGTGACCTACGAGCAGTACTTC; cdr3_aa: CASREGVTYEQYF
j_call: TRBJ2-1; d_call: NA; v_call: TRBV18; clone_size: NA; cdr3_nt: TGTGCCAGCTCACCGAGGACAGCCGGGGGGATTGAGCAGTTCTTC; cdr3_aa: CASSPRTAGGIEQFF
j_call: TRBJ2-7; d_call: NA; v_call: TRBV27; clone_size: NA; cdr3_nt: TGTGCCAGCAGTCCACGCCAGGGGATCTACGAGCAGTACTTC; cdr3_aa: CASSPRQGIYEQYF
j_call: TRBJ1-6; d_call: TRBD1; v_call: TRBV4-1; clone_size: NA; cdr3_nt: TGCGCCAGCAGCCAACCAAGGGACAGCTGGAGCTCCTATAATTCACCCCTCCACTTT; cdr3_aa: CASSQPRDSWSSYNSPLHF
j_call: TRBJ2-1; d_call: NA; v_call: TRBV28; clone_size: NA; cdr3_nt: TGTGCCAGCCTAGCGTCTTCCTACAATGAGCAGTTCTTC; cdr3_aa: CASLASSYNEQFF
j_call: TRBJ1-2; d_call: TRBD1; v_call: TRBV19; clone_size: NA; cdr3_nt: TGTGCCAGTAGTTTGGGACAGACTAACTATGGCTACACCTTC; cdr3_aa: CASSLGQTNYGYTF
j_call: TRBJ2-5; d_call: TRBD1; v_call: TRBV7-6; clone_size: NA; cdr3_nt: TGTGCCAGCAGCTCCCTGACAGGGTCGTCGGAGACCCAGTACTTC; cdr3_aa: CASSSLTGSSETQYF
j_call: TRBJ1-2; d_call: TRBD1; v_call: TRBV9; clone_size: NA; cdr3_nt: TGTGCCAGCAGCGTAGGAGGCGAGGGGGCTTGGGGTCGCTACACCTTC; cdr3_aa: CASSVGGEGAWGRYTF
j_call: TRBJ1-4; d_call: NA; v_call: TRBV30; clone_size: NA; cdr3_nt: TGTGCCTGGAGTGAAGGAAGCCAGACTACTAATGAAAAACTGTTTTTT; cdr3_aa: CAWSEGSQTTNEKLFF
j_call: TRBJ1-6; d_call: NA; v_call: TRBV5-4; clone_size: NA; cdr3_nt: TGTGCCAGCAGCTTTGGGGGCTCGGGACTAGCGTCTAATTCACCCCTCCACTTT; cdr3_aa: CASSFGGSGLASNSPLHF
j_call: TRBJ2-1; d_call: TRBD2; v_call: TRBV4-2; clone_size: NA; cdr3_nt: TGTGCCAGCAGCCAAGATATTAGCGGGAGGGCCTTTGACAATGAGCAGTTCTTC; cdr3_aa: CASSQDISGRAFDNEQFF
j_call: TRBJ2-3; d_call: TRBD1; v_call: TRBV7-2; clone_size: NA; cdr3_nt: TGTGCCAGCAGCCGCAGGGGGACAGGGGCCACAGATACGCAGTATTTT; cdr3_aa: CASSRRGTGATDTQYF
j_call: TRBJ1-1; d_call: NA; v_call: TRBV7-9; clone_size: once; cdr3_nt: TGTGCCAGCAGCTTATTCCAGAACACTGAAGCTTTCTTT; cdr3_aa: CASSLFQNTEAFF
j_call: TRBJ2-3; d_call: TRBD1; v_call: TRBV5-1; clone_size: NA; cdr3_nt: TGCGCCAGCAGTTGGGACAGGGAGAGCACAGATACGCAGTATTTT; cdr3_aa: CASSWDRESTDTQYF
j_call: TRBJ1-1; d_call: NA; v_call: TRBV3-1/TRBV3-2; clone_size: NA; cdr3_nt: TGTGCCAGCAGCCAAGGGGCGAGGAGCGGTGAAGCTTTCTTT; cdr3_aa: CASSQGARSGEAFF
j_call: TRBJ1-1; d_call: NA; v_call: TRBV28; clone_size: NA; cdr3_nt: TGTGCCAGCAGTCCCGCTGTTAAGGGCCCCGAAGCTTTCTTT; cdr3_aa: CASSPAVKGPEAFF
j_call: TRBJ1-2; d_call: TRBD1; v_call: TRBV4-2; clone_size: NA; cdr3_nt: TGTGCCAGCAGCCAAGAGAGGACAGGGCAAAACTATGGCTACACCTTC; cdr3_aa: CASSQERTGQNYGYTF
j_call: TRBJ1-4; d_call: NA; v_call: TRBV3-1/TRBV3-2; clone_size: NA; cdr3_nt: TGTGCCAGCAGCCAGACTTTGGTCTCTAATGAAAAACTGTTTTTT; cdr3_aa: CASSQTLVSNEKLFF
j_call: TRBJ2-1; d_call: TRBD2; v_call: TRBV24-1; clone_size: NA; cdr3_nt: TGTGCCACCAGTGATTGGAGACTAGCGGGAGATGAGCAGTTCTTC; cdr3_aa: CATSDWRLAGDEQFF
j_call: TRBJ2-1; d_call: NA; v_call: TRBV7-8; clone_size: NA; cdr3_nt: TGTGCCAGCAGCCTCTTGCGCGGAAGCTCCTACAATGAGCAGTTCTTC; cdr3_aa: CASSLLRGSSYNEQFF
j_call: TRBJ2-1; d_call: TRBD2; v_call: TRBV2; clone_size: NA; cdr3_nt: TGTGCCAGCATTTGGACTAGCGGGAGGGCCTACAATGAGCAGTTCTTC; cdr3_aa: CASIWTSGRAYNEQFF
j_call: TRBJ2-3; d_call: TRBD1; v_call: TRBV15; clone_size: once; cdr3_nt: TGTGCCACCAGCAGAGATCAGGGGGCGAGTGATACGCAGTATTTT; cdr3_aa: CATSRDQGASDTQYF
j_call: TRBJ2-3; d_call: NA; v_call: TRBV18; clone_size: once; cdr3_nt: TGTGCCAGCTCTACCCAGGGCAACACAGATACGCAGTATTTT; cdr3_aa: CASSTQGNTDTQYF
j_call: TRBJ2-7; d_call: TRBD1; v_call: TRBV5-4; clone_size: NA; cdr3_nt: TGTGCCAGCAGCTCGACAGGGGACCCCTACGAGCAGTACTTC; cdr3_aa: CASSSTGDPYEQYF
j_call: TRBJ1-1; d_call: NA; v_call: TRBV5-1; clone_size: NA; cdr3_nt: TGCGCCAGCAGCTTCATGGCAGGGGTTCGTTCGGCTGAAGCTTTCTTT; cdr3_aa: CASSFMAGVRSAEAFF
j_call: TRBJ2-7; d_call: TRBD2; v_call: TRBV19; clone_size: few; cdr3_nt: TGTGCCAGTAGTAAACTAGCGGGAGGAGGGGAGCAGTACTTC; cdr3_aa: CASSKLAGGGEQYF
j_call: TRBJ1-2; d_call: TRBD1; v_call: TRBV18; clone_size: NA; cdr3_nt: TGTGCCAGCTCACCGCCGGGACAGGGGATAACTATGGAGGGCTACACCTTC; cdr3_aa: CASSPPGQGITMEGYTF
j_call: TRBJ1-2; d_call: NA; v_call: TRBV25-1; clone_size: NA; cdr3_nt: TGTGCCAGCAGTGACCATAAGGGGGTCTATGGCTACACCTTC; cdr3_aa: CASSDHKGVYGYTF
j_call: TRBJ2-1; d_call: TRBD1; v_call: TRBV5-1; clone_size: NA; cdr3_nt: TGCGCCAGCAGCTTGGGACAGGGGGCGAATGAGCAGTTCTTC; cdr3_aa: CASSLGQGANEQFF
j_call: TRBJ1-2; d_call: NA; v_call: TRBV7-2; clone_size: NA; cdr3_nt: TGTGCCGGGGGGACTACCGACTATGGCTACACCTTC; cdr3_aa: CAGGTTDYGYTF
j_call: TRBJ2-1; d_call: TRBD2; v_call: TRBV30; clone_size: NA; cdr3_nt: TGTGCCTGGAGTGGGGGACTAGCGGGAGTCCATGAGCAGTTCTTC; cdr3_aa: CAWSGGLAGVHEQFF
j_call: TRBJ1-3; d_call: NA; v_call: TRBV11-2; clone_size: NA; cdr3_nt: TGTGCCAGCAGCTTCAACTCTGGAAACACCATATATTTT; cdr3_aa: CASSFNSGNTIYF